This record concerns one T cell receptor (beta chain) sequence. The source of the sample is a study of blood T cell repertoires in COVID-19. Study context: COVID-19 samples collected from the United States, Italy and Spain covered acute and convalescent phases. The cDNA or gDNA used as material had been derived from T cells, B-cell-depleted T cells, or PBMCs.

Per the original data handling: Reference gene primers were amplified, and this amplification served to estimate nucleated cell counts. TCRdb's copy holds only in-frame clones and misses some; the assay was immunoSEQ multiplex PCR. The DNA gave D and trimming, while V, J and clone size come from that table. The table includes some 80,000 clones, 88% detected once. Sequencing was carried out using peripheral blood. The TCR was taken from a human donor in a cohort sampled during active COVID-19.

The CDR3 coding sequence is TGCGCCAGCAGCCAGGACGGGGGGGGGAGGACTGGAAACACCATATATTTT. Translating it yields CASSQDGGGRTGNTIYF. J is TRBJ1-3 and V is TRBV4-1, with D perhaps TRBD1 (5 bases). This CDR3 spans 17 amino acids. V lost 3 bases, J lost 2 bases, and 17 bases lay in between. Per germline, CDR1 MGHRA and CDR2 YSYEKL.